This is a list of T cell receptor beta chains from one sample in a study of blood T cell repertoires in COVID-19. Sequencing was performed with immunoSEQ multiplex PCR; in TCRdb, only in-frame clones are kept and a portion is missing. The sample carries tens of thousands of clones, approximately 89% recorded once. The sample comprised peripheral blood. Receptors were obtained from a man aged 45-65 years with active or convalescent COVID-19. Both conserved end residues are part of each CDR3. The D gene is left open where the match is weak. Clone size is given for some rows only: seen once, a few or many times, or a class if the clone is expanded.

TRBD1	TRBV19	TRBJ1-4	NA	TGTGCCAGTAGTTTCGGGACAGCCTCTAATGAAAAACTGTTTTTT	CASSFGTASNEKLFF
NA	TRBV25-1	TRBJ2-5	NA	TGTGCCAGCAGTGAATATGGAGGGGCTCGGGAGACCCAGTACTTC	CASSEYGGARETQYF
NA	TRBV2	TRBJ2-2	NA	TGTGCCGGCATAGAGGACAGCAACACCGGGGAGCTGTTTTTT	CAGIEDSNTGELFF
NA	TRBV18	TRBJ1-4	NA	TGTGCCAGCTCACCTCAGGGGACACTTAATGAAAAACTGTTTTTT	CASSPQGTLNEKLFF
NA	TRBV30	TRBJ2-1	NA	TGTGCCTGGAGTGCGCAGGATGAGCAGTTCTTC	CAWSAQDEQFF
TRBD2	TRBV7-6	TRBJ2-1	NA	TGTGCCAGCAGCGGGACTAGCGGGGGCAAGCAGTTCTTC	CASSGTSGGKQFF
TRBD1	TRBV2	TRBJ1-1	NA	TGTGCCACCAGACAGGGGATCGACACTGAAGCTTTCTTT	CATRQGIDTEAFF
TRBD2	TRBV7-7	TRBJ2-5	NA	TGTGCCAGCAGCTCTCTAGCGGGGCCTCAAGAGACCCAGTACTTC	CASSSLAGPQETQYF
NA	TRBV7-9	TRBJ1-1	NA	TGTGCCAGCAGGGGAGAGAACACTGAAGCTTTCTTT	CASRGENTEAFF
NA	TRBV20-1	TRBJ1-5	NA	TGCAGTGCTAGTGGGGGGGGCACGGATCAGCCCCAGCATTTT	CSASGGGTDQPQHF
NA	TRBV12-3/TRBV12-4	TRBJ1-1	NA	TGTGCCAGCAGCCCTCGGACAGATGAAGCTTTCTTT	CASSPRTDEAFF
NA	TRBV19	TRBJ2-7	NA	TGTGCCAGTAGTACTGTACAGGGCCCCTACGAGCAGTACTTC	CASSTVQGPYEQYF
TRBD1	TRBV7-7	TRBJ2-5	few	TGTGCCAGCAGCTTGGACAGGGCGGGGGAGACCCAGTACTTC	CASSLDRAGETQYF
NA	TRBV7-6	TRBJ2-2	NA	TGTGCCAGCAGCTTAGGACCGACAGGGAACACCGGGGAGCTGTTTTTT	CASSLGPTGNTGELFF
TRBD1	TRBV4-1	TRBJ2-2	NA	TGCGCCAGCAGCCTCCGGACAGGGGGAGACACCGGGGAGCTGTTTTTT	CASSLRTGGDTGELFF
NA	TRBV19	TRBJ2-3	medium-sized	TGTGCCAGTAGACTAAGCGGAGATACGCAGTATTTT	CASRLSGDTQYF
TRBD2	TRBV4-1	TRBJ2-3	NA	TGCGCCAGCAGTCGCGGGGGATTCACAGATACGCAGTATTTT	CASSRGGFTDTQYF
TRBD2	TRBV20-1	TRBJ2-5	NA	TGCAGTGCTAGTGACCTAGCGGGGGGCACACAGTACTTC	CSASDLAGGTQYF
TRBD1	TRBV19	TRBJ1-2	NA	TGTGCCAGTAGCCATTACGGGACAGGGCTGGATGGCTACACCTTC	CASSHYGTGLDGYTF
TRBD1	TRBV28	TRBJ1-4	NA	TGTGCCAGCAGTTCGGGACAGGGACAGGCAACTAATGAAAAACTGTTTTTT	CASSSGQGQATNEKLFF
NA	TRBV5-4	TRBJ2-7	NA	TGTGCCAGCAGCTTGTTTCAGGTCTCGCTGGAGCAGTACTTC	CASSLFQVSLEQYF
NA	TRBV19	TRBJ1-1	NA	TGTGCCACTCGGGAGAACACTGAAGCTTTCTTT	CATRENTEAFF
NA	TRBV6-5	TRBJ1-2	NA	TGTGCCAGCAGCACCGTTCGGGACTATGGCTACACCTTC	CASSTVRDYGYTF
TRBD1	TRBV28	TRBJ1-6	NA	TGTGCCAGCAGTTTACGACAGGGGAGCTCACCCCTCCACTTT	CASSLRQGSSPLHF
TRBD1	TRBV15	TRBJ2-3	once	TGTGCCACCAGCAGAGGGTTAGAGGACAGGGGCGCAGATACGCAGTATTTT	CATSRGLEDRGADTQYF
NA	TRBV7-2	TRBJ2-7	NA	TGTGCCAGCAGCAGCTGGGGCCACGAGCAGTACTTC	CASSSWGHEQYF
TRBD2	TRBV4-1	TRBJ2-3	NA	TGCGCCAGCAGCCAAGGTAGCGGGGGGGCCGGAGATACGCAGTATTTT	CASSQGSGGAGDTQYF
TRBD1	TRBV19	TRBJ2-1	NA	TGTGCCAGTACCTCCGGGACAGTTCGTTACAATGAGCAGTTCTTC	CASTSGTVRYNEQFF
NA	TRBV14	TRBJ1-1	NA	TGTGCCAGCAGCCCGGGCCTTTCAGGGACTGAAGCTTTCTTT	CASSPGLSGTEAFF
TRBD1	TRBV27	TRBJ2-3	NA	TGTGCCAGCAGAGACCGGGACAGTAACACAGATACGCAGTATTTT	CASRDRDSNTDTQYF
NA	TRBV6-5	TRBJ1-5	NA	TGTGCCAGTTCGACAGCCCAGATCTCCCAGCCCCAGCATTTT	CASSTAQISQPQHF
NA	TRBV4-1	TRBJ1-2	once	TGCGCCAGCAGCCAAGTTACAGGGACCCAGATCCGTGGCTACACCTTC	CASSQVTGTQIRGYTF
TRBD2	TRBV3-1/TRBV3-2	TRBJ2-3	NA	TGTGCCAGCAGCCTCCTCCGATCCGGGACTAGCGGGGGGATTACAGATACGCAGTATTTT	CASSLLRSGTSGGITDTQYF
TRBD1	TRBV10-3	TRBJ1-5	NA	TGTGCCATCAGTGAGTTCGGGACAGGGGATCAGCCCCAGCATTTT	CAISEFGTGDQPQHF
TRBD1	TRBV7-9	TRBJ1-4	NA	TGTGCCAGCAGCAGAACAGGGGGCGTCCGCGAAAAACTGTTTTTT	CASSRTGGVREKLFF
TRBD1	TRBV7-2	TRBJ1-2	NA	TGTGCCAGCAGCCCAAGGACAGGGGATGGCTACACCTTC	CASSPRTGDGYTF
NA	TRBV7-2	TRBJ1-5	NA	TGTGCCAGCAGCTTACCTACAGGGAATCAGCCCCAGCATTTT	CASSLPTGNQPQHF
NA	TRBV27	TRBJ1-5	NA	TGTGCCAGCAGTTTATGGGGAGACGGCAATCAGCCCCAGCATTTT	CASSLWGDGNQPQHF
TRBD1	TRBV11-2	TRBJ1-6	few	TGTGCCAGCAGCTTACAGGGGGCTCCCCTCCACTTT	CASSLQGAPLHF
TRBD1	TRBV7-2	TRBJ2-3	few	TGTGCCAGCAGCCCACCTGGACAGGGGGCATATACGCAGTATTTT	CASSPPGQGAYTQYF
NA	TRBV5-1	TRBJ2-7	NA	TGCGCCAGCAGCTTGCTCTCCAGGGGAAACTCCTACGAGCAGTACTTC	CASSLLSRGNSYEQYF
NA	TRBV2	TRBJ1-4	NA	TGTGCCAGCAGTGTGCTCCAGGGTGGGAATGAAAAACTGTTTTTT	CASSVLQGGNEKLFF
NA	TRBV19	TRBJ1-2	NA	TGTGCCAGTAGTGGCCGGGAGCCTCCACCCCCCTATGGCTACACCTTC	CASSGREPPPPYGYTF
NA	TRBV28	TRBJ1-5	NA	TGTGCCAGCAGTTTCCGGACACCAAATAATCAGCCCCAGCATTTT	CASSFRTPNNQPQHF
NA	TRBV28	TRBJ1-1	NA	TGTGCCAGCAGTTCCTCGGGGGGGCTAGGGGCTTTCTTT	CASSSSGGLGAFF
NA	TRBV19	TRBJ2-7	NA	TGTGCCAGTATCATGGGGAGGGTTCAATCCCCACAGGGGCAGTACTTC	CASIMGRVQSPQGQYF
NA	TRBV18	TRBJ1-5	NA	TGTGCCAGCTCACCACCGGGCGGGAGTAGCAATCAGCCCCAGCATTTT	CASSPPGGSSNQPQHF
TRBD2	TRBV25-1	TRBJ2-5	NA	TGTGCCAGCAGTGAACTAGCGGGGCGGGGGGAGACCCAGTACTTC	CASSELAGRGETQYF
TRBD1	TRBV5-4	TRBJ2-1	NA	TGTGCCAGCAGCTTGCAGGGGGCTTCCTACAATGAGCAGTTCTTC	CASSLQGASYNEQFF
NA	TRBV6-6	TRBJ1-1	NA	TGTGCCAGCAGTTATAGGGCGGGGATGAACACTGAAGCTTTCTTT	CASSYRAGMNTEAFF
TRBD2	TRBV6-4	TRBJ2-3	NA	TGTGCCAGCAGTCCTTCACGGGGGGGGACAGATACGCAGTATTTT	CASSPSRGGTDTQYF
TRBD2	TRBV9	TRBJ2-2	NA	TGTGCCAGCAGCCCTCGCGGACTAGACACCGGGGAGCTGTTTTTT	CASSPRGLDTGELFF
NA	TRBV3-1/TRBV3-2	TRBJ2-2	NA	TGTGCCAGCAGCCAAGAACTACAGAACACCGGGGAGCTGTTTTTT	CASSQELQNTGELFF
NA	TRBV7-2	TRBJ2-1	NA	TGTGCCAGCAGCGTCCTGGTTTTGTCGGACACCTACAATGAGCAGTTCTTC	CASSVLVLSDTYNEQFF
TRBD1	TRBV6-5	TRBJ1-6	once	TGTGCCAGCAGAAGAGACAGGGGGCCCCTCCACTTT	CASRRDRGPLHF
NA	TRBV3-1/TRBV3-2	TRBJ2-4	NA	TGTGCCAGCAGCCAAGACCCCCTCCTAGCCAAAAACATTCAGTACTTC	CASSQDPLLAKNIQYF
TRBD2	TRBV18	TRBJ2-2	NA	TGTGCCAGCTCACCGCCCGGGACTATCACCGGGGAGCTGTTTTTT	CASSPPGTITGELFF